This T cell receptor beta chain was profiled in a study of blood T cell repertoires in COVID-19. Study background: COVID-19 samples collected from the United States, Italy and Spain covered acute and convalescent phases. From T cells, B-cell-depleted T cells, or PBMCs came the material, which was cDNA or gDNA.

The CDR3 has 16 residues. The V gene end was trimmed by 6 bases and the J gene end by 2 bases; junction bases not matched to a gene: 11. Per the original data handling: Estimated nucleated cell counts came from reference gene primer amplification. The assay was immunoSEQ multiplex PCR, and TCRdb's table has in-frame clones only and misses some. The V and J calls and the clone size are those of that table, but D and trimming were determined from the DNA. Of about 380,000 clones listed, roughly 80% are singletons. The sequence was collected from a human donor with acute or convalescent COVID-19. The donor label of this sample is uncertain. Sequencing input: peripheral blood. The chain employs TRBV23-1 and TRBJ1-1, with 8 bases that match TRBD1. TRBV23-1 is designated an ORF whose function remains uncertain. The CDR3 region is CASRRSPDRENTEAFF. The CDR3 DNA reads as TGCGCCAGCAGACGATCTCCGGACAGGGAAAACACTGAAGCTTTCTTT.